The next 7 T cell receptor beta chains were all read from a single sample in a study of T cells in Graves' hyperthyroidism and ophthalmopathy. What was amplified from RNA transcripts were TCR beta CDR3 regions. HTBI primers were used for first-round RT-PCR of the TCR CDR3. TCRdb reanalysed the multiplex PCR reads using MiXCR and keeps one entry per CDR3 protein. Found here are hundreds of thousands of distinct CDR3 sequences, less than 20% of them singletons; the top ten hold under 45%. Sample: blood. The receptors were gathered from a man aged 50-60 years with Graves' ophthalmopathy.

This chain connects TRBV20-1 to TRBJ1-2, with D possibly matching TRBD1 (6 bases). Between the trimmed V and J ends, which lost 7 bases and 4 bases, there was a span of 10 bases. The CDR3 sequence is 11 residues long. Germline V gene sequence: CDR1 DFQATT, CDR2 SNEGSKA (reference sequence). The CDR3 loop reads CSGQESYGYTF. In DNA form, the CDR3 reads TGCAGTGGACAGGAGAGCTATGGCTACACCTTC.

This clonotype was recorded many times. This CDR3 is CASSYSRGRGQETQYF. CDR3 DNA sequence: TGTGCCAGCAGTTACTCGCGCGGGAGGGGGCAAGAGACCCAGTACTTC. The genes are TRBV6-5 and TRBJ2-5; 9 bases match TRBD2. Unmatched junction bases numbered 4, after V lost 0 bases and J lost 2 bases. Per the germline V gene, CDR1 is MNHEY and CDR2 is SVGAGI. This CDR3 is built from 16 residues.

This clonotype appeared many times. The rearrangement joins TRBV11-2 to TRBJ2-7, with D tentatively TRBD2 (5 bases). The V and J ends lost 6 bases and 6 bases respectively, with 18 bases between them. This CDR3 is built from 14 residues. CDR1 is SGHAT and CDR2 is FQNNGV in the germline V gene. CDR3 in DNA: TGTGCCAGCAGGCCGGGGAGCGGACTCGGCGAGCAGTACTTC. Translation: CASRPGSGLGEQYF.

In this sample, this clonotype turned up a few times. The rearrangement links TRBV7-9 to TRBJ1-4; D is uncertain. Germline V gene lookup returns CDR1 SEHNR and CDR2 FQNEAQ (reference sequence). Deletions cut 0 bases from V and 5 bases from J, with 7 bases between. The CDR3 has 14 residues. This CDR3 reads CASSLASRNEKLFF. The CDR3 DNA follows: TGTGCCAGCAGCTTAGCTTCCCGCAATGAAAAACTGTTTTTT.

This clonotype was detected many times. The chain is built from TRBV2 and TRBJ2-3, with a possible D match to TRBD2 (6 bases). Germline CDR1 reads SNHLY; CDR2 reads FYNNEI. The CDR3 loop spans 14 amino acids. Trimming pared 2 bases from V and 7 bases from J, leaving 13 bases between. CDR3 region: CASSERVAANTQYF. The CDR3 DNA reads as TGTGCCAGCAGTGAAAGGGTAGCGGCAAATACGCAGTATTTT.

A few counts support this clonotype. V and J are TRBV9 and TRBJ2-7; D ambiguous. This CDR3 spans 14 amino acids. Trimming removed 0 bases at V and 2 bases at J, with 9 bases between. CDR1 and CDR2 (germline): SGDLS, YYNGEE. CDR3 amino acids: CASSVEPAAYEQYF. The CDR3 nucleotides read TGTGCCAGCAGCGTAGAGCCAGCCGCCTACGAGCAGTACTTC.

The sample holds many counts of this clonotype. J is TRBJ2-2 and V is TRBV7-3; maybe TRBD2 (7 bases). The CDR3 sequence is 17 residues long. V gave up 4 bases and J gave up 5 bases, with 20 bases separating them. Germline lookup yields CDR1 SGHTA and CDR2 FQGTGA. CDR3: CASSSTDVRGGTGELFF. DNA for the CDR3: TGTGCCAGCAGCTCCACGGACGTCAGGGGAGGGACCGGGGAGCTGTTTTTT.